Listed here is a single T cell receptor (beta chain). Its antigen is still unknown. No much larger clone exists at a distance of one base, and base qualities are not known. The intended sense of this specimen's time point label: baseline before oral tofacitinib. From alopecia areata patients, peripheral blood was collected along with lesional scalp punch biopsies. PBMCs were isolated by density centrifugation and stained for CD3, CD4 and CD8, after which CD4+ and CD8+ T cells were sorted on a FACSAria. The data are from a study of CD8+ T cells in alopecia areata (dated by TCRdb to between 2018 and 2020). The study in broad terms: The treated patients, all with moderate-to-severe alopecia areata, were enrolled in an open-label pilot trial of oral tofacitinib given at 5 to 10 mg twice daily. Tofacitinib was given for 6 to 18 months, followed by 6 months of follow-up off drug to assess delayed response and recurrence. In both human patients and the C3H/HeJ mouse model, the study applied high-throughput TCRbeta sequencing to look at T cell clonal expansion in alopecia areata. Human TCRbeta sequencing covered scalp tissue and sorted CD4+ and CD8+ peripheral blood T cells from patchy and totalis/universalis alopecia areata patients and healthy controls. Patients on tofacitinib were biopsied at baseline and after 4 and 24 weeks of treatment, and several of the patients also had a later scalp biopsy. Scalp clonality was compared among normal scalp (n=4), patchy alopecia areata scalp (n=8), and alopecia totalis/universalis scalp (n=8). RNA was extracted with the PAXgene miRNA kit for fixed scalp, the miRNeasy kit for PBMCs, and the RNeasy kit for mouse skin. Amplification of TCRbeta CDR3 regions was done by immunoSEQ multiplex PCR using 35 Vbeta forward primers and 13 Jbeta reverse primers. Results and caveats for the whole study, not just this receptor: TCR sequences shared between patients were less clear than in mice, possibly partly because of HLA diversity in the patient population. Lesional scalp, especially in alopecia totalis/universalis, showed higher clonality and more expanded CD8+ clones than normal scalp, suggesting antigenic drive. Scalp TCR repertoire analysis is complicated because resident alphabeta T cells in normal human skin are also sequenced, whereas mouse skin is dominated by gammadelta T cells.

Taken from the germline V gene (reference sequence), the CDR1 and CDR2 loops are SEHNR and FQNEAQ. The CDR3, cysteine through phenylalanine, is 16 amino acids long. This entry keeps only the CDR3 DNA: 48 bases, framed from base 1. Trimming removed 4 bases from V and 4 bases from J; the gene matches leave 11 bases unexplained. Library preparation was by the immunoSEQ multiplex PCR assay. RNA was extracted from all samples and reverse transcribed into cDNA as template for TCR sequencing. First-strand cDNA was synthesized with SuperScript III using a 2:1 mix of oligo-dT and random hexamers. A synthetic immune receptor repertoire was used to assess amplification bias, and residual bias was removed computationally. Under the source paper's analysis protocol: After raw reads were preprocessed to remove errors, the CDR3 was defined following IMGT conventions as running from the conserved cysteine to phenylalanine. To get clonality, Shannon entropy was normalized by log2 of the number of productive unique TCRs and the result was subtracted from 1. Scalp TCRbeta sequences were cross-referenced with sorted blood CD4 and CD8 repertoires so that the CD4 or CD8 identity of scalp clones could be inferred. TCRdb obtained this table from immuneACCESS and retained in-frame rearrangements with V and J assigned. These tables miss some clones; where compared with another copy, unresolved V genes account for less than half of the shortfall, and the remainder is unexplained. That table is the source of V, J and clone size, and D and trimming were worked out from the DNA. This sample is represented by about 69,000 clones; roughly 61% of them were singletons. The top ten clonotypes cover approximately 19% of the sample.

This receptor was identified in a human donor with alopecia areata. The sequence links TRBV7-9 to TRBJ2-5; TRBD1 aligns with 8 central bases. The sequenced sample was CD8+ T cells sorted from blood, obtained at week 0. The sequence in DNA is TGTGCCAGCAGCTCCCCCCATGACAGGGGTGGAGAGACCCAGTACTTC. Its translation is CASSSPHDRGGETQYF.